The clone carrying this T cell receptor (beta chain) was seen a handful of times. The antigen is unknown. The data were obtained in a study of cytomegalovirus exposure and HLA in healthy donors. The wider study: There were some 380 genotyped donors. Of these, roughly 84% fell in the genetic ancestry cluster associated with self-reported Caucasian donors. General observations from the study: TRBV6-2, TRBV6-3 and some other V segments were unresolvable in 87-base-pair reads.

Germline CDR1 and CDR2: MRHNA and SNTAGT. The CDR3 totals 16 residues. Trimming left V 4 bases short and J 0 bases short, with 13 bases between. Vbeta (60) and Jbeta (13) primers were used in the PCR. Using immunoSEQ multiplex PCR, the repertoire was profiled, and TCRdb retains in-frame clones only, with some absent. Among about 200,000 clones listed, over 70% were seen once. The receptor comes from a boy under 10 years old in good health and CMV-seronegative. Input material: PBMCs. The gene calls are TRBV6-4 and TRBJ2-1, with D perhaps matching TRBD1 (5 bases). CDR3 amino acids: CASSVEGASSYNEQFF. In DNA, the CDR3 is TGTGCCAGCAGTGTTGAAGGGGCAAGCTCCTACAATGAGCAGTTCTTC.